The subject of this entry is one TCR beta chain. Its specificity is not known. The CDR3 sequence is 14 residues long. V was shortened by 7 bases and J by 4 bases, with 17 bases between the two germline ends. The germline V gene encodes CDR1 MNHEY and CDR2 SVGAGI. The data belong to a study of graft-versus-host responses after intestinal transplantation. Study-wide context: Once they had received anti-thymocyte globulin induction, all recipients took tacrolimus and steroids for around 3 years.

General study results and limits: Levels of circulating GvH clones at their peak were associated with early post-transplant HvG declines. When patients had graft-donor T cell macrochimerism, their allografts held high graft-versus-host to host-versus-graft clonal ratios.

Some clones are missing from TCRdb's copy, which holds only in-frame ones; the method was immunoSEQ multiplex PCR. The sample includes 90,000 to 95,000 clones, under 95% seen only once; the top ten take 5.5% to 7%. The rearrangement links TRBV6-5 to TRBJ2-7, with a possible D match to TRBD2 (6 bases). The material sequenced was unstimulated CD8+ T cells sorted from spleen or lymph node cells, taken before intestinal transplant. This receptor was obtained from a human donor who received an intestinal transplant. The CDR3 DNA sequence: TGTGCCAGCACCCCTGGGGGGAACCGGTACGAGCAGTACTTC. Its translation: CASTPGGNRYEQYF.